The entry that follows covers one T cell receptor (beta chain) sequence. Its antigen is undetermined. The data stem from a study of CD4 T cells in relation to SARS-CoV-2 and coronaviruses. Study at large: TCR beta CDR3s were sequenced after approximately ten-day antigen culture of PBMCs.

Using immunoSEQ multiplex PCR, the repertoire was profiled, and TCRdb retains in-frame clones only, with some absent. The data show 43,000 or so clones, roughly 82% seen once. Cryopreserved PBMCs were CD4-enriched, then split into naive and memory cells. V lost 8 bases and J lost 2, with 16 bases in between. The germline CDR1 and CDR2 sequences are GTSNPN and SVGIG (reference sequence). There are 13 residues in the CDR3. This chain uses TRBV30 with TRBJ2-7, with D possibly TRBD1 on 5 matching bases. The receptor comes from an adult with COVID-19. The material sequenced was naive CD4+ T cells from PBMCs, cultured in vitro. Subset given: naive CD4+ T cells isolated by negative enrichment. CDR3 sequence (DNA): TGTGCCCATGATGTCGTAGGGGCCTACGAGCAGTACTTC. Translation: CAHDVVGAYEQYF. Based on the CDR3 plus reference TRBV30 and TRBJ2-7, the full variable domain is SQTIHQWPATLVQPVGSPLSLECTVEGTSNPNLYWYRQAAGRGLQLLFYSVGIGQISSEVPQNLSASRPQDRQFILSSKKLLLSDSGFYLCAHDVVGAYEQYFGPGTRLTVT.